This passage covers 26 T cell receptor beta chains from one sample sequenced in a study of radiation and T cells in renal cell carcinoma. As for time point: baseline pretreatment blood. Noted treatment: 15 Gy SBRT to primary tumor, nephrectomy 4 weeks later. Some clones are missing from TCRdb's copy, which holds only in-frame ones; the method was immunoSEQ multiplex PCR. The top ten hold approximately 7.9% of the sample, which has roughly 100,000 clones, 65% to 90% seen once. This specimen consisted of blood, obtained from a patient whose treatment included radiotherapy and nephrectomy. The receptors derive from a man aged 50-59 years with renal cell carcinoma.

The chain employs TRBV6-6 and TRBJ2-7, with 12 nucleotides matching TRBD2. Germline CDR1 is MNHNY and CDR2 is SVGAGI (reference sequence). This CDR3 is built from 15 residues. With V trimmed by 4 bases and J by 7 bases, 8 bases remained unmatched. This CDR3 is CASSFRTSGTSEQYF. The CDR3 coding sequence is TGTGCCAGCAGTTTCCGGACTAGCGGGACCTCGGAGCAGTACTTC.

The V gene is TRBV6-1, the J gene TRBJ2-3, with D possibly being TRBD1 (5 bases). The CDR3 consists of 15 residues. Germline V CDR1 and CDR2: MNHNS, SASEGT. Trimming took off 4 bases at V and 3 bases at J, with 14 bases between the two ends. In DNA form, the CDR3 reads TGTGCCAGCAGTGTCCAGGGCATTGTTACAGATACGCAGTATTTT. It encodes CASSVQGIVTDTQYF.

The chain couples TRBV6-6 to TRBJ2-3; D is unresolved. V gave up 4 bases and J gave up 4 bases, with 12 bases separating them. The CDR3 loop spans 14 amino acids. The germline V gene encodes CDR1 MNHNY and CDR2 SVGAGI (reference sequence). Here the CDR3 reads CASSSHLVPDTQYF. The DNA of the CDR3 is TGTGCCAGCAGTTCTCACCTAGTCCCAGATACGCAGTATTTT.

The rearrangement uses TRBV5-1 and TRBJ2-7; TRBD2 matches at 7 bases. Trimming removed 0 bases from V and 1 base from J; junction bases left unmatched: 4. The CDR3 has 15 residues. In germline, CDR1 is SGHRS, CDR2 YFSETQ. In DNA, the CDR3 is TGCGCCAGCAGCTTGGGCGGGAGAGGGTCCTACGAGCAGTACTTC. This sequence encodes CASSLGGRGSYEQYF.

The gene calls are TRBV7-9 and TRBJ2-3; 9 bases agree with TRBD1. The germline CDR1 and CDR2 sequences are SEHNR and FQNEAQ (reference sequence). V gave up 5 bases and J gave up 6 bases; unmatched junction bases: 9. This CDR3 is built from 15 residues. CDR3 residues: CASSHGTGNGDTQYF. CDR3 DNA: TGTGCCAGCAGCCATGGGACAGGGAACGGGGATACGCAGTATTTT.

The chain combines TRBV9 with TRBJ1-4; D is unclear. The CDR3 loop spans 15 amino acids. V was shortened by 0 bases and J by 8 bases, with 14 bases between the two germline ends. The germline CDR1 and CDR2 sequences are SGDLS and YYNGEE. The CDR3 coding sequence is TGTGCCAGCAGCGTAGGTGGAGGGATCCCCGAAAAACTGTTTTTT. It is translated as CASSVGGGIPEKLFF.

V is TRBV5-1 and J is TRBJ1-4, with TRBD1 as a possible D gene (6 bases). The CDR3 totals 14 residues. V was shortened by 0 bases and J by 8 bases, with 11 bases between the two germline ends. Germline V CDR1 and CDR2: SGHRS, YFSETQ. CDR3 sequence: CASSLEGGMEKLFF. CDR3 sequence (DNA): TGCGCCAGCAGCTTGGAAGGGGGGATGGAAAAACTGTTTTTT.

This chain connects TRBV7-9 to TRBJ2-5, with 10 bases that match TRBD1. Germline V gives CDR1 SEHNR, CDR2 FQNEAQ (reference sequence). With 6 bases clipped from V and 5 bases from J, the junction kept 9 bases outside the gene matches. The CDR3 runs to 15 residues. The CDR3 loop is CASSPRQGAGETQYF. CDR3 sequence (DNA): TGTGCCAGCAGTCCAAGACAGGGGGCGGGTGAGACCCAGTACTTC.

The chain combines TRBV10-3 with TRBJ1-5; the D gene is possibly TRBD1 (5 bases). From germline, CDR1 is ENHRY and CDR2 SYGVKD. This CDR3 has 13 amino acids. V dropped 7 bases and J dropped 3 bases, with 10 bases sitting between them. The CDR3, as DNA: TGTGCCATCACATCGGACACCAATCAGCCCCAGCATTTT. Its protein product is CAITSDTNQPQHF.

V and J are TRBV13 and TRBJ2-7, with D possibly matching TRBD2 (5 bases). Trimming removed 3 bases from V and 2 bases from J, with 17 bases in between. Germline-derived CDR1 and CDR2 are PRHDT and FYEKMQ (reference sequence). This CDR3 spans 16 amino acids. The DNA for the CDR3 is TGTGCCAGCAGCTTGGCCGCGCTGACTACTACCTACGAGCAGTACTTC. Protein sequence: CASSLAALTTTYEQYF.

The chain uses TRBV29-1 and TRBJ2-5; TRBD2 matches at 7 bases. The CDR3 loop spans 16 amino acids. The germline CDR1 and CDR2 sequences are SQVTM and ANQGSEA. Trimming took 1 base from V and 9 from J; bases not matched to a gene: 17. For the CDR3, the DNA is TGCAGCGTTGAAGGCGGGAGAGGGACGGAAGGACGGGCCCAGTACTTC. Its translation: CSVEGGRGTEGRAQYF.

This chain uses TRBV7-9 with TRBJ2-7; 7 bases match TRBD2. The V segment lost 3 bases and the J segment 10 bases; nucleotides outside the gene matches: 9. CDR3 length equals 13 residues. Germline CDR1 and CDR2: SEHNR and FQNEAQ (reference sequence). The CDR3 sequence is CASSFLGGFDQYF. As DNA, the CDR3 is TGTGCCAGCAGCTTCCTCGGGGGGTTTGATCAGTACTTC.

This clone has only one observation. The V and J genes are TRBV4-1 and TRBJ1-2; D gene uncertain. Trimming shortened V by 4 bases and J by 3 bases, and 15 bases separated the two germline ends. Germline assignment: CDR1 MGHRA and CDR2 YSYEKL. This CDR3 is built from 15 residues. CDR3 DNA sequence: TGCGCCAGCAGCCCCGACCCCACGGTTGACTATGGCTACACCTTC. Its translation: CASSPDPTVDYGYTF.

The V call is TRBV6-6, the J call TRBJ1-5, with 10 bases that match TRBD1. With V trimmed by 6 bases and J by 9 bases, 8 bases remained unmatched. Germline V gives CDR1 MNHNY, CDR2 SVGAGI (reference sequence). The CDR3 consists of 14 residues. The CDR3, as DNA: TGTGCCAGCAGGCCCGGGACAGGGGTTGGGCCCCAGCATTTT. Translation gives CASRPGTGVGPQHF.

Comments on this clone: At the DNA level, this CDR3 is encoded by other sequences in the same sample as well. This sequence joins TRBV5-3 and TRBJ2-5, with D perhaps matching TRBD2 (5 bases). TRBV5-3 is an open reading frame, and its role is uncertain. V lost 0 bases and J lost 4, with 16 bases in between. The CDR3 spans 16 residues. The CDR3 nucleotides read TGTGCCAGAAGCTTGGGGTTAGCGTGCATGTTAGAGACCCAGTACTTC. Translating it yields CARSLGLACMLETQYF.

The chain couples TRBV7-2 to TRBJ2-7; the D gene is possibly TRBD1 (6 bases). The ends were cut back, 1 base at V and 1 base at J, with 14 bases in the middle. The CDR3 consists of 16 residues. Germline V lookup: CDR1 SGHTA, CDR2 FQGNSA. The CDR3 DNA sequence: TGTGCCAGCAGCTTAGAAAGCATGGGGACATCCTACGAGCAGTACTTC. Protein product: CASSLESMGTSYEQYF.

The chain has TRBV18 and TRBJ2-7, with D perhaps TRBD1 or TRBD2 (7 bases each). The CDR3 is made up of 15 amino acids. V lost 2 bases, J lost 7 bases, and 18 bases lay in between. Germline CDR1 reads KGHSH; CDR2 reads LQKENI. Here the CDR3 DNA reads TGTGCCAGCTCACCAAGCGGGACAGTCGGATCTGAGCAGTACTTC. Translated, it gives CASSPSGTVGSEQYF.

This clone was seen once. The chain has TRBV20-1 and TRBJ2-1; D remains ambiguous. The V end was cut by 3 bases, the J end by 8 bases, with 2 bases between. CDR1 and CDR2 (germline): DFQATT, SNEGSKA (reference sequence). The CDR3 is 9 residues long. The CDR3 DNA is TGCAGTGCTAGCTATGAGCAGTTCTTC. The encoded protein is CSASYEQFF.

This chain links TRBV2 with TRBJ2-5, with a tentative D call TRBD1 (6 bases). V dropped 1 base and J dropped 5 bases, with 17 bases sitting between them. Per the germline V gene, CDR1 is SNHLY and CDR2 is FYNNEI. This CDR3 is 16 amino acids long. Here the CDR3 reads CASSEDRAGDTETQYF. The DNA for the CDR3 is TGTGCCAGCAGTGAAGACCGGGCAGGGGACACGGAGACCCAGTACTTC.

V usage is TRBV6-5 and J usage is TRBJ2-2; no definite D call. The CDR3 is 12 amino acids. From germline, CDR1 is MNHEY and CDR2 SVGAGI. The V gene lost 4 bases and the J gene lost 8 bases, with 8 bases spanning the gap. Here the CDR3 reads CASSFSSGELFF. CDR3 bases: TGTGCCAGCAGTTTTTCGTCGGGGGAGCTGTTTTTT.

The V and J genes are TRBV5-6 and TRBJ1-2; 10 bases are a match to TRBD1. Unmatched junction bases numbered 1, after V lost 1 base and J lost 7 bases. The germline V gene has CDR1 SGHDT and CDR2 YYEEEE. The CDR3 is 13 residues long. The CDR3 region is CASSLRTGGGYTF. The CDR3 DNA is TGTGCCAGCAGCTTGAGGACAGGGGGTGGCTACACCTTC.

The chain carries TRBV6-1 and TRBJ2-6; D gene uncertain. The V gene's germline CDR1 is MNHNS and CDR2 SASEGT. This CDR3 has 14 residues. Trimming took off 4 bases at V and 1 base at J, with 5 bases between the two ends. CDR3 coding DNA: TGTGCCAGCAGTGGGGTTTCTGGGGCCAACGTCCTGACTTTC. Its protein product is CASSGVSGANVLTF.

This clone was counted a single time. The CDR3 region is CASSPGRSYEQYF. The CDR3 DNA reads TGTGCCAGCAGCCCGGGACGGTCCTACGAGCAGTACTTC. The chain combines TRBV7-2 with TRBJ2-7; D tentatively reads TRBD1 or TRBD2 (5 bases each). The V and J ends lost 5 bases and 1 base respectively, with 9 bases between them. CDR3 length equals 13 residues. CDR1 and CDR2 (germline): SGHTA, FQGNSA.

The CDR3 loop is CASSSSGGLRSYNEQFF. DNA of the CDR3: TGTGCCAGTAGTTCGTCGGGAGGCCTTCGATCCTACAATGAGCAGTTCTTC. V gene TRBV19 combines with J gene TRBJ2-1; 7 bases match TRBD2. There are 17 residues in the CDR3. V lost 5 bases, J lost 1 base, and 11 bases stayed unmatched. Germline-derived CDR1 and CDR2 are LNHDA and SQIVND (reference sequence).

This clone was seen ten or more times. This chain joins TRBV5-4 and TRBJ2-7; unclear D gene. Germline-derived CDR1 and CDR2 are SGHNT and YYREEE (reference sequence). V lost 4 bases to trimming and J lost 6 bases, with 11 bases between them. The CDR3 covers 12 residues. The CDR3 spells CASSVNYVEQYF. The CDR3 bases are TGTGCCAGCAGCGTGAATTATGTCGAGCAGTACTTC.

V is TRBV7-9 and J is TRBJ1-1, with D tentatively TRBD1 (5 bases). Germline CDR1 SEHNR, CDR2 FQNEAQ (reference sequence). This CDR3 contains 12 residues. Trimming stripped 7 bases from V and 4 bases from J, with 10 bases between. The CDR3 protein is CASNTGGTEAFF. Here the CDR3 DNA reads TGTGCCAGCAACACGGGGGGCACTGAAGCTTTCTTT.